This T cell receptor (beta chain) appears in the sequencing data of a study of blood T cell repertoires in COVID-19. Study details: Sites across the United States, Italy and Spain contributed samples from acute and convalescent COVID-19. Nucleic acid was either cDNA or gDNA, and it came from T cells, B-cell-depleted T cells, or PBMCs.

Original handling: Reference gene primer amplification in the assay estimated nucleated cell counts. Measured with immunoSEQ multiplex PCR; TCRdb has only the in-frame clones, and not every one. That table is the source of V, J and clone size, and D and trimming were worked out from the DNA. The sample gives a few hundred thousand clones, 88% of which show up once; under 8% is in the top ten. The CDR3 has 17 residues. Trimming removed 1 base from V and 7 bases from J, with 23 bases in between. The germline CDR1 and CDR2 sequences are MGHRA and YSYEKL. The chain carries TRBV4-1 and TRBJ2-7; weak D call: TRBD2 (6 bases). Sequences were obtained from peripheral blood. The sequence was collected from a woman in her 30s who had recovered from COVID-19. This CDR3 reads CASSQGREPAKRGEQYF. The CDR3 bases are TGCGCCAGCAGCCAAGGCCGGGAGCCGGCGAAACGGGGGGAGCAGTACTTC.